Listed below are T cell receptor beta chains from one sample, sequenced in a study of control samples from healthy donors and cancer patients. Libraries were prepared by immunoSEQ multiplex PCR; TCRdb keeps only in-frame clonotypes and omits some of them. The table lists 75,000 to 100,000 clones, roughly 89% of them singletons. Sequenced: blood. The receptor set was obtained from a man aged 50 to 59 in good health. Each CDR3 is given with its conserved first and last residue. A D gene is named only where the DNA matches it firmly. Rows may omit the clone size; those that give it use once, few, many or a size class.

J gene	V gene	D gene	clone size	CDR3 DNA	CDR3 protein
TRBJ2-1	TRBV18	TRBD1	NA	TGTGCCAGCTCACTGGGACAGAACAATGAGCAGTTCTTC	CASSLGQNNEQFF
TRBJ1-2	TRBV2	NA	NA	TGTGCCAGCAGTGAAACCGGGGGGGGCTCAAATGGCTACACCTTC	CASSETGGGSNGYTF
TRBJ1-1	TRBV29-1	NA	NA	TGCAGCGCCAATCAGATGGAGGGGATAGGGACTGAAGCTTTCTTT	CSANQMEGIGTEAFF
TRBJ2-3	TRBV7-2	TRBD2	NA	TGTGCCAGCAGCTTTGACGGACTAGATGGAGATACGCAGTATTTT	CASSFDGLDGDTQYF
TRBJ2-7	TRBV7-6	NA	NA	TGTGCCAGCAGCTTAGAGGCCCGGGGGGCTGGCGAGCAGTACTTC	CASSLEARGAGEQYF
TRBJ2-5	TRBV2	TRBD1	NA	TGTGCCAGCAGTGCAGGGGGTATCGAGACCCAGTACTTC	CASSAGGIETQYF
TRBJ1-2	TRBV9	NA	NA	TGTGCCAGCAGCGTAGGTTCCGGCAATCAACCTTATGGCTACACCTTC	CASSVGSGNQPYGYTF
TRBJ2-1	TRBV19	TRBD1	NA	TGTGCCAGTAGTATAGGAAGGGACAGGTCCAATGAGCAGTTCTTC	CASSIGRDRSNEQFF
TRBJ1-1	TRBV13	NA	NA	TGTGCCAGCAGCTACAGTGTGAACACTGAAGCTTTCTTT	CASSYSVNTEAFF
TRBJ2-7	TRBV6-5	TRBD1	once	TGTGCCAGCAAGACAGGGGTGACCTACGAGCAGTACTTC	CASKTGVTYEQYF
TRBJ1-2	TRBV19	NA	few	TGTGCCAGTACGCGGGGCGGGAGCTATGGCTACACCTTC	CASTRGGSYGYTF
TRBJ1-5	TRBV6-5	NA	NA	TGTGCCAGCAGGATGGGGGGAGGCAATCAGCCCCAGCATTTT	CASRMGGGNQPQHF
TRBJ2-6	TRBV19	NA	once	TGTGCCAGTAGTATAAGGGGAGGCTCTGGGGCCAACGTCCTGACTTTC	CASSIRGGSGANVLTF
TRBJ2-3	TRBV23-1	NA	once	TGCGCCAGCAGTCAATCGGGGGGGCTAACAAATACGCAGTATTTT	CASSQSGGLTNTQYF
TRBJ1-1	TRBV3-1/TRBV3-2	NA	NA	TGTGCCAGCAGCCACAATGGGTTAACTGAAGCTTTCTTT	CASSHNGLTEAFF
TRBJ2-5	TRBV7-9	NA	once	TGTGCCAGCAGCTTAGACCGGAAGACCCAGTACTTC	CASSLDRKTQYF
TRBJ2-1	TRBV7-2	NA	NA	TGTGCCAGCAGCTCCTACTTAGATGAGCAGTTCTTC	CASSSYLDEQFF
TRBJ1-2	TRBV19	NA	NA	TGTGCCAGTAGCCCTGAGAGGGGTGGTGGCTACACCTTC	CASSPERGGGYTF
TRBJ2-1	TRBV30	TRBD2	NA	TGTGCCTGGAGTGCGCTAGCGGGGGCTCCTTACAATGAGCAGTTCTTC	CAWSALAGAPYNEQFF
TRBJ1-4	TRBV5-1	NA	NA	TGCGCCAGCCGACTGAGCGGGACAAGGATTTCCCCAACTAATGAAAAACTGTTTTTT	CASRLSGTRISPTNEKLFF
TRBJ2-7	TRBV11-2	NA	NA	TGTGCCAGCAGCTTATCCGGGGCCGGAGAGCAGTACTTC	CASSLSGAGEQYF
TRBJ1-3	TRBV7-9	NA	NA	TGTGCCAGCAGCTCCTCCGGGACCTCACGACACACCATATATTTT	CASSSSGTSRHTIYF
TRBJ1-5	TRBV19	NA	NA	TGTGCCAGTAGGAATCGGGAACTAACACCATATAGCAATCAGCCCCAGCATTTT	CASRNRELTPYSNQPQHF
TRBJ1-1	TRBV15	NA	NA	TGTGCCACCAGCAGCATCGGGATGAACACTGAAGCTTTCTTT	CATSSIGMNTEAFF
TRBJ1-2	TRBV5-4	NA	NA	TGTGCCAGCAGCTTGGGGCAGGGCACTGAGCATGGCTACACCTTC	CASSLGQGTEHGYTF
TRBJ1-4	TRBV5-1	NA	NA	TGCGCCAGCAGCTCCGGGACGAGGAATGAAAAACTGTTTTTT	CASSSGTRNEKLFF
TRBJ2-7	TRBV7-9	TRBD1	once	TGTGCCAGCAGCTTAGTGCTTGGGACAGGGGGCGGCTACGAGCAGTACTTC	CASSLVLGTGGGYEQYF
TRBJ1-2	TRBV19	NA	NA	TGTGCCAGTAGTATAGATGGGTCGGCACGCTATGGCTACACCTTC	CASSIDGSARYGYTF
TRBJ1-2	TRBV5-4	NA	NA	TGTGCCAGCAGCTTGGAGGGGACACGCCAATATGGCTACACCTTC	CASSLEGTRQYGYTF
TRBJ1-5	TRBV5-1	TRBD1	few	TGCGCCAGCAGCTTGGGAGGACAGGTTGGTCAGCCCCAGCATTTT	CASSLGGQVGQPQHF
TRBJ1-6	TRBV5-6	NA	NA	TGTGCCAGCAGCCCTGGAGGGAGTTTTTACTATAATTCACCCCTCCACTTT	CASSPGGSFYYNSPLHF
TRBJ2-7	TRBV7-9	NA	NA	TGTGCCAGCAGCTTAGTAGGGAACGAGCAGTACTTC	CASSLVGNEQYF
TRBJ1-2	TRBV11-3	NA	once	TGTGCCAGCAGCTTGTCGGCAGGAACCTACTATGGCTACACCTTC	CASSLSAGTYYGYTF
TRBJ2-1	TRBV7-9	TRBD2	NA	TGTGCCAGCAGCCTCGAGACTAGCGGGGTTCTGTTCTTC	CASSLETSGVLFF
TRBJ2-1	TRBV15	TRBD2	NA	TGTGCCACCAGCCCTAGACTAGCGGGGGACAATGAGCAGTTCTTC	CATSPRLAGDNEQFF
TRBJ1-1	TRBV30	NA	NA	TGTGCCTGGATCCCAACAGGGAACGGGTACACTGAAGCTTTCTTT	CAWIPTGNGYTEAFF
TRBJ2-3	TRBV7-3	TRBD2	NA	TGTGCCAGCAGTTCCGGGACTAGCGGGGTAGTAGATACGCAGTATTTT	CASSSGTSGVVDTQYF
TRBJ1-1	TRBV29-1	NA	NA	TGCAGCGTTGTCGGTTCACGGGGGCAAGTCGCTGAAGCTTTCTTT	CSVVGSRGQVAEAFF
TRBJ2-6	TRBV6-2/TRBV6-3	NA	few	TGTGCCAGCAGTTGGCTGGTGACTAAAACTTCTGGGGCCAACGTCCTGACTTTC	CASSWLVTKTSGANVLTF
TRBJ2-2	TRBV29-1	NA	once	TGCAGCGCTGGCAGGGGCCTCACCGGGGAGCTGTTTTTT	CSAGRGLTGELFF
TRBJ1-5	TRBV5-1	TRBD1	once	TGCGCCAGCAGCCGCCTATCCGGGACAGTAAATCAGCCCCAGCATTTT	CASSRLSGTVNQPQHF
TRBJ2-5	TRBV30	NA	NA	TGTGCCTGGAGTGGCCAAGGAGAGACCCAGTACTTC	CAWSGQGETQYF
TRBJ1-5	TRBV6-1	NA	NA	TGTGCCAGCAGTGAAATGGGAGGGATACAGCCCCAGCATTTT	CASSEMGGIQPQHF
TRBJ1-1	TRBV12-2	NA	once	TGTGCAAGTCGCCGGACAGGAGTCAACAGGAACACTGAAGCTTTCTTT	CASRRTGVNRNTEAFF
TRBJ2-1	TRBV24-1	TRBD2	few	TGTGCCACCAGTGATTCGCCTAGCGGGGGGTTCAATGAGCAGTTCTTC	CATSDSPSGGFNEQFF
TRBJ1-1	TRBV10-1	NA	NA	TGCGCCACCCAGGACACTTCGAGGACTGAAGCTTTCTTT	CATQDTSRTEAFF
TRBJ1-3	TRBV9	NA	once	TGTGCCAGCAGCGCAACTCGGGCCGGTTGGGGAAACACCATATATTTT	CASSATRAGWGNTIYF
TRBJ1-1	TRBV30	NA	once	TGTGCCCTTAGGGGTTTCACTGAAGCTTTCTTT	CALRGFTEAFF
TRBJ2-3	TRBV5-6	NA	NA	TGTGCCAGCAGCTTGGCAGGGACCACAGATACGCAGTATTTT	CASSLAGTTDTQYF
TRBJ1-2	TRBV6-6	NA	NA	TGTGCCAGCAGTTATCTAACGGGACTGGATGGCTACACCTTC	CASSYLTGLDGYTF